This T cell receptor (beta chain) was identified during a study of blood T cell repertoires in COVID-19. The protocol was immunoSEQ multiplex PCR, while the TCRdb copy is restricted to in-frame clones and leaves out a portion. The table has tens of thousands of clones, about 86% seen once; the top ten hold 9.5% to 15%. The germline gives CDR1 MNHNY, CDR2 SVGAGI (reference sequence). There are 13 residues in the CDR3. The V gene end was trimmed by 6 bases and the J gene end by 1 base; junction bases not matched to a gene: 3. The sequencing sample was made of peripheral blood. The chain carries TRBV6-6 and TRBJ2-7, with TRBD1 matching 7 bases. The source is a human donor in a cohort sampled during active COVID-19. CDR3 sequence: CASREGASYEQYF. The CDR3 bases are TGTGCCAGCAGAGAGGGGGCTTCCTACGAGCAGTACTTC.